The sequence of this T cell receptor (beta chain) was determined in a study of blood T cell repertoires in COVID-19. V was trimmed by 0 bases and J by 3 bases, leaving 7 bases between them. Germline lookup yields CDR1 SGDLS and CDR2 YYNGEE. The CDR3 extends over 14 amino acids. Assay: immunoSEQ multiplex PCR; the TCRdb copy retains only in-frame clones and omits some. Here the sample spans 250,000 or so clones, roughly 89% being singletons. One Seattle source followed patients from active infection through their disease course. Source material: peripheral blood. This sequence originates from a woman aged 55-69 years with COVID-19, enrolled during active disease. This sequence joins TRBV9 and TRBJ1-5; tentatively, D is TRBD1 (5 bases). DNA for the CDR3: TGTGCCAGCAGCGTAGCAGGGAACAATCAGCCCCAGCATTTT. Translation gives CASSVAGNNQPQHF.